This TCR beta chain emerged from a study of shared clonotypes between healthy human individuals. This clone appeared a few times. Its target is unknown. Study-wide results and caveats: Naive subsets typically showed greater estimated richness than memory subsets.

Trimming stripped 5 bases from V and 2 bases from J, with 13 bases between. The germline gives CDR1 LNHDA, CDR2 SQIVND (reference sequence). There are 15 residues in the CDR3. Produced via immunoSEQ multiplex PCR; TCRdb's table is partial and in-frame only. The sample has approximately 2.5 million clones, more than 80% seen once. The sequence was obtained from a young man in good health. The rearrangement joins TRBV19 to TRBJ1-5, with D possibly matching TRBD1 (5 bases). The sequenced sample was naive CD4+ T cells sorted from blood. Subset specified: CD45RA+ positively selected. CDR3 DNA: TGTGCCAGTAGTCGCCTCGGGGGAGGCAATCAGCCCCAGCATTTT. Protein sequence: CASSRLGGGNQPQHF.